This section outlines one T cell receptor (beta chain) sequence together with its context. Treatment specified: randomized to nivolumab then ipilimumab (arm A) or the reverse (arm B). This sample stems from a study of sequential checkpoint blockade in melanoma. Across the whole study: More than 20 patients had tumor biopsies before treatment and at week 13.

Clones were sequenced by immunoSEQ multiplex PCR, and TCRdb holds only the in-frame ones, with some missing. The sample carries approximately 37,000 clones, roughly 32% recorded once. The CDR3 consists of 16 residues. The V segment lost 8 bases and the J segment 1 base; nucleotides outside the gene matches: 12. Germline assignment: CDR1 MGHDK and CDR2 SYGVNS. The material sequenced was tumor tissue (inferred from file names), taken from a patient given nivolumab and ipilimumab in sequence. This receptor was identified in a human donor with melanoma. The genes are TRBV25-1 and TRBJ1-1, with 8 bases matching TRBD1. The CDR3 DNA is TGTGCCAGCGGTCGGACAGGGTTCGGGGGGAACACTGAAGCTTTCTTT. Translation gives CASGRTGFGGNTEAFF. Full variable domain (rest looked up from reference TRBV25-1 and TRBJ1-1): EADIYQTPRYLVIGTGKKITLECSQTMGHDKMYWYQQDPGMELHLIHYSYGVNSTEKGDLSSESTVSRIRTEHFPLTLESARPSHTSQYLCASGRTGFGGNTEAFFGQGTRLTVV.